The source of this T cell receptor beta chain is a study of T cell clones after liver transplantation. The overall study: Tolerant meant at least one year fully off immunosuppression without liver enzymes above twice normal.

To note about this clone: What it binds is unknown.

Points from the study as a whole: The donor-reactive repertoire was only partly measurable in a couple of subjects, lacking donor cells.

V gave up 0 bases and J gave up 7 bases; unmatched junction bases: 2. The CDR3 is 14 residues long. The germline V gene has CDR1 SGHRS and CDR2 YFSETQ. Assay: immunoSEQ multiplex PCR; the TCRdb copy retains only in-frame clones and omits some. The top ten hold about a tenth of the sample, which has over 45,000 clones, 55% to 75% seen once. The V and J genes are TRBV5-1 and TRBJ1-4; the match to TRBD1 covers 8 bases. The source of this sequence is a human patient who received a liver transplant. Among the T cells, some may be from the graft donor. The input for sequencing was CD4+ T cells from blood, taken 54 months after liver transplant. CDR3 residues: CASSLEDRAEKLFF. CDR3 coding DNA: TGCGCCAGCAGCTTGGAGGACAGGGCTGAAAAACTGTTTTTT.